This TCR beta chain emerged from a study of T cells after somatic rescue of genetic block. The repertoire was sequenced with immunoSEQ multiplex PCR; TCRdb's copy has only in-frame clones and lacks some. Of 10,000 to 15,000 clones listed, more than 65% are singletons. CDR1 is MGHRA and CDR2 is YSYEKL in the germline V gene. The CDR3 has 16 residues. Trimming stripped 1 base from V and 4 bases from J, with 14 bases between. The sequencing sample was made of peripheral blood mononuclear cells (PBMCs). This rearrangement joins TRBV4-1 to TRBJ1-5, with D unresolved. This clonotype was obtained from a boy aged 5-17 years. CDR3 nucleotide sequence: TGCGCCAGCAGCCAAGCACTGACAAAGGTAAATCAGCCCCAGCATTTT. This sequence encodes CASSQALTKVNQPQHF.